This entry concerns a single T cell receptor beta chain. There is no known antigen for this receptor. One base away there is no much larger clone; base qualities are not given. The data originate from a study of intratumoral heterogeneity in liver cancer. Regarding the complete study: In the full approximately 15-patient cohort, the median age was around 69 years and the majority of patients were male. To investigate intratumor heterogeneity, the study integrated RNA-seq, DNA sequencing, TCR-seq and SNP array data drawn from multiple regions of hepatocellular carcinoma specimens. Of the roughly 70 multiregional samples collected from about 15 HCC patients in the overall cohort, under 55 were tumoral regions and roughly 20 were adjacent nontumoral regions.

Overall study outcomes, separate from this receptor: A relatively low patient number and under-sampled tumor-infiltrating lymphocyte representation were acknowledged by the authors as limitations.

Every patient had early-stage hepatocellular carcinoma and received no therapy prior to surgical resection. None of the sampled areas showed macroscopic evidence of necrosis or hemorrhage. Multiple regions from a couple of patients were subjected to TCR sequencing (ImmunoSeq). Frozen tissue samples from resection were taken at least 1 cm away from one another. Samples with the label N were taken from nontumoral liver tissue next to the tumor. The DNeasy blood and tissue kit was used to extract genomic DNA from bulk tissue. The immunoSEQ assay was used to sequence TCR beta chain CDR3 regions from genomic DNA. Rearranged VDJ segments were amplified with primers that anneal to V and J segments. For the original study's pipeline: The ImmunoSeq Analyzer software was used to compute clonality and richness metrics. Clones with differential abundance between regions were identified with Fisher's exact test combined with a beta-binomial method for additional stringency. Sourced from immuneACCESS, this table was stored by TCRdb with only in-frame sequences that have V and J called. A share of the clones is absent; for the studies checked, an unresolved V gene accounts for under half, and the remainder has no known explanation. That table gives V, J and clone size, and the DNA gave D and trimming. This sample has over 20,000 clones in its table, and approximately 70% of those were observed once. 17% of the sample is taken by the ten largest.

Source: tumor-adjacent normal tissue, taken before any cancer treatment. The TCR sequence derives from an older woman with hepatocellular carcinoma.

The base sequence is TGTGCCAGCAGCTCAACTACAGGGGGAGGGTACGAGCAGTACTTC. This is translated as CASSSTTGGGYEQYF. The chain is assembled from TRBV5-5 and TRBJ2-7, with TRBD1 tentatively as D gene (8 bases match). CDR1 is given as SGHKS and CDR2 as YYEKEE, both from the germline V gene (reference sequence). Inclusive of the bounding cysteine and phenylalanine, the CDR3 is 15 residues long. Only the CDR3 portion is preserved as DNA: 45 bases, with reading frame beginning at the first base. At the junction V is shortened by 3 bases and J by 4 bases, with 17 bases in between.